Listed here are 22 T cell receptor beta chains from one sample, sequenced in a study of control samples from healthy donors and cancer patients. Here immunoSEQ multiplex PCR was the method, and the copy in TCRdb shows in-frame clones only, minus some. The sample records around 95,000 clones, about 82% being singletons. Input material: blood. The receptor set was obtained from a man aged 25 to 45 in good health.

This chain connects TRBV6-5 to TRBJ2-7; TRBD2 aligns across 8 bases. Germline-derived CDR1 and CDR2 are MNHEY and SVGAGI. Germline trimming cut 8 bases from V and 7 bases from J; bases unmatched to any gene: 10. This CDR3 spans 13 amino acids. Here the CDR3 reads CASGPRGGREQYF. CDR3 DNA sequence: TGTGCCAGCGGGCCTCGCGGGGGGCGGGAGCAGTACTTC.

This clone has just a few counts. The V call is TRBV6-5, the J call TRBJ1-1, with D perhaps matching TRBD1 (5 bases). CDR1 is MNHEY, CDR2 SVGAGI, per germline. CDR3 length equals 14 residues. The germline V and J ends were trimmed by 5 bases and 3 bases, with 13 bases remaining between them. CDR3 DNA sequence: TGTGCCAGCAGTACGACAGTATTTTACACTGAAGCTTTCTTT. Its protein product is CASSTTVFYTEAFF.

The J gene is TRBJ1-1, the V gene TRBV9, with a possible D match to TRBD1 (6 bases). Germline lookup yields CDR1 SGDLS and CDR2 YYNGEE. The CDR3 totals 19 residues. Trimming shortened V by 4 bases and J by 2 bases, and 27 bases separated the two germline ends. The CDR3 is CASSPRGSFGGLGNTEAFF. The CDR3 DNA reads TGTGCCAGCAGCCCCCGAGGGAGTTTTGGGGGCTTAGGAAACACTGAAGCTTTCTTT.

The chain has TRBV5-5 and TRBJ2-3; D ambiguous. Trimming took 4 bases from V and 2 from J, leaving 8 bases between them. The CDR3 covers 13 residues. The germline V gene encodes CDR1 SGHKS and CDR2 YYEKEE (reference sequence). CDR3 amino acids: CASSPTPTDTQYF. CDR3 nucleotide sequence: TGTGCCAGCAGCCCTACCCCCACAGATACGCAGTATTTT.

The chain employs TRBV7-6 and TRBJ2-2; 11 bases match TRBD2. The germline CDR1 and CDR2 sequences are SGHVS and FNYEAQ. This CDR3 spans 16 amino acids. Trimming removed 3 bases from V and 1 base from J; junction bases left unmatched: 1. Written as DNA, the CDR3 is TGTGCCAGCAGCTTTACTAGCGGGGGGAACACCGGGGAGCTGTTTTTT. This sequence encodes CASSFTSGGNTGELFF.

The rearrangement uses TRBV7-9 and TRBJ1-1; the D gene is possibly TRBD1 (5 bases). V was pared by 2 bases and J by 4 bases, with 14 bases between. Per germline, CDR1 SEHNR and CDR2 FQNEAQ (reference sequence). The CDR3 is made up of 15 amino acids. The CDR3 region has the DNA TGTGCCAGCAGCTTATGGCCAGGGAGGGCCACTGAAGCTTTCTTT. Translating gives CASSLWPGRATEAFF.

This clone was seen a single time. This chain connects TRBV29-1 to TRBJ2-7; TRBD2 matches at 12 bases. V lost 5 bases to trimming and J lost 5 bases; unmatched junction nucleotides: 4. CDR1 SQVTM and CDR2 ANQGSEA come from the germline V gene. CDR3 size: 13 residues. CDR3 region: CSVTSGGSHEQYF. Written as DNA, the CDR3 is TGCAGCGTTACTAGCGGGGGGTCCCACGAGCAGTACTTC.

The genes are TRBV6-5 and TRBJ2-3, with a tentative D call TRBD2 (5 bases). Germline V gene data show CDR1 as MNHEY and CDR2 as SVGAGI. The V and J ends lost 2 bases and 0 bases respectively, with 9 bases between them. The CDR3 is made up of 15 amino acids. CDR3 amino acids: CASSYDQRSTDTQYF. As DNA, the CDR3 is TGTGCCAGCAGTTACGACCAGCGGAGCACAGATACGCAGTATTTT.

This chain joins TRBV3-1 (or the pseudogene TRBV3-2) and TRBJ2-6; 8 positions agree with TRBD2. CDR1 LGHDT and CDR2 YNNKEL come from the germline V gene (reference sequence). V shed 4 bases and J 2 bases; nucleotides not matched to a gene: 4. This CDR3 spans 16 amino acids. In DNA, the CDR3 is TGTGCCAGCAGCCCGCACGGGGGGGCTGGGGCCAACGTCCTGACTTTC. Translation gives CASSPHGGAGANVLTF.

This clone was recorded once. The chain recombines TRBV11-2 with TRBJ2-2, with D unclear. Germline V lookup: CDR1 SGHAT, CDR2 FQNNGV. The CDR3 is 13 residues long. V lost 2 bases to trimming and J lost 5 bases, with 6 bases between them. The CDR3 bases are TGTGCCAGCAGCTTATCTGGTACCGGGGAGCTGTTTTTT. This encodes CASSLSGTGELFF.

The chain couples TRBV9 to TRBJ1-5, with 7 nucleotides matching TRBD1. Trimming cost V 0 bases and J 5 bases; bases outside gene matches: 8. The CDR3 totals 16 residues. The germline CDR1 and CDR2 sequences are SGDLS and YYNGEE. The CDR3 sequence is CASSVAMTGSYQPQHF. The CDR3, as DNA: TGTGCCAGCAGCGTAGCTATGACAGGGAGTTATCAGCCCCAGCATTTT.

The chain links TRBV28 to TRBJ2-7, with 7 bases fitting TRBD2. The J segment lost 3 bases and the V segment lost 7 bases, leaving 12 bases of the junction unmatched. Germline V gene data show CDR1 as MDHEN and CDR2 as SYDVKM. The CDR3 has 15 residues. The CDR3 spells CASILRRGSFYEQYF. DNA for the CDR3: TGTGCCAGCATCCTCCGACGCGGGAGTTTCTACGAGCAGTACTTC.

This clone appeared once. This rearrangement joins TRBV5-4 to TRBJ2-7, with 7 bases matching TRBD1. This CDR3 is 13 amino acids long. Germline V gene data show CDR1 as SGHNT and CDR2 as YYREEE (reference sequence). J gave up 6 bases and V 5 bases, and 8 bases lay outside the gene matches. The CDR3 coding sequence is TGTGCCAGCAGAGTCCAAGGGGGCTCCGAGCAGTACTTC. This encodes CASRVQGGSEQYF.

This clone showed up just once. This chain joins TRBV28 and TRBJ2-2; D may be TRBD1 (6 bases). V was clipped by 2 bases and J by 5 bases, with 15 bases between them. The CDR3 extends over 16 amino acids. Germline lookup yields CDR1 MDHEN and CDR2 SYDVKM. The CDR3 DNA sequence: TGTGCCAGCAGTTTACAGGGGTGGGTGAGGACCGGGGAGCTGTTTTTT. Translating gives CASSLQGWVRTGELFF.

The chain links TRBV29-1 to TRBJ2-4, with D possibly being TRBD2 (7 bases). The CDR3 sequence is 13 residues long. The germline CDR1 and CDR2 sequences are SQVTM and ANQGSEA. V was trimmed by 7 bases and J by 7 bases, leaving 17 bases between them. The DNA of the CDR3 is TGCAGCGCCCGGAGTCCGGGGGGCAACATTCAGTACTTC. Translating gives CSARSPGGNIQYF.

The V and J genes are TRBV5-1 and TRBJ2-7; TRBD1 matches at 7 bases. The CDR3 runs to 13 residues. J gave up 6 bases and V 5 bases, and 8 bases lay outside the gene matches. In germline, CDR1 is SGHRS, CDR2 YFSETQ. The CDR3 protein is CASSGQVLSEQYF. For the CDR3, the DNA is TGCGCCAGCAGTGGACAGGTACTCTCCGAGCAGTACTTC. Complete variable domain (other parts from reference TRBV5-1 and TRBJ2-7): KAGVTQTPRYLIKTRGQQVTLSCSPISGHRSVSWYQQTPGQGLQFLFEYFSETQRNKGNFPGRFSGRQFSNSRSEMNVSTLELGDSALYLCASSGQVLSEQYFGPGTRLTVT.

V is TRBV7-8 and J is TRBJ1-3; D perhaps matches TRBD1 (6 bases). The V end lost 0 bases, the J end lost 0 bases, and 12 bases lay between the germline ends. In germline, CDR1 is SGHVS, CDR2 FQNEAQ. This CDR3 is built from 17 residues. In nucleotides, the CDR3 is TGTGCCAGCAGCTTAGCGCAACCGGGGGCCTCTGGAAACACCATATATTTT. This sequence encodes CASSLAQPGASGNTIYF.

The chain uses TRBV3-1 (or the pseudogene TRBV3-2) and TRBJ2-1; 12 bases are shared with TRBD2. Germline CDR1 reads LGHDT; CDR2 reads YNNKEL (reference sequence). J gave up 7 bases and V 2 bases, and 3 bases lay outside the gene matches. The CDR3 covers 15 residues. Here the CDR3 reads CASSQLLAGGNEQFF. CDR3 nucleotides: TGTGCCAGCAGCCAATTACTAGCGGGGGGAAATGAGCAGTTCTTC.

The rearrangement joins TRBV28 to TRBJ1-5; D may be TRBD1 (5 bases). Looked up from germline, CDR1 is MDHEN and CDR2 is SYDVKM. The CDR3 totals 17 residues. Between the trimmed V and J ends, which lost 5 bases and 0 bases, there was a span of 17 bases. CDR3: CASSKRGTGYSNQPQHF. The CDR3 coding sequence is TGTGCCAGCAGTAAACGGGGGACGGGGTATAGCAATCAGCCCCAGCATTTT.

J is TRBJ1-1 and V is TRBV9; D unresolved. The CDR3 runs to 13 residues. Germline V gene data show CDR1 as SGDLS and CDR2 as YYNGEE. V was pared by 3 bases and J by 1 base, with 7 bases between. CDR3 DNA sequence: TGTGCCAGCAGCGCGAGCCGGAACACTGAAGCTTTCTTT. Encoded protein: CASSASRNTEAFF.

The V gene is TRBV9, the J gene TRBJ2-1, with 7 bases that match TRBD2. The CDR3 loop spans 15 amino acids. The ends lost 3 bases at V and 4 bases at J; junction bases unmatched: 7. Germline CDR1 SGDLS, CDR2 YYNGEE. The CDR3: CASSASGVGYNEQFF. Written as DNA, the CDR3 is TGTGCCAGCAGCGCAAGCGGGGTCGGTTACAATGAGCAGTTCTTC.

V usage is TRBV7-9 and J usage is TRBJ1-2, with TRBD1 identical over 7 bases. The length of the CDR3 is 16 residues. Germline values: CDR1 SEHNR, CDR2 FQNEAQ (reference sequence). The V gene end was trimmed by 1 base and the J gene end by 0 bases; junction bases not matched to a gene: 5. CDR3 in amino acids: CASSLEGAGTNYGYTF. CDR3 sequence (DNA): TGTGCCAGCAGCTTAGAGGGGGCCGGTACTAACTATGGCTACACCTTC. Full variable domain (missing parts from reference TRBV7-9 and TRBJ1-2): DTGVSQNPRHKITKRGQNVTFRCDPISEHNRLYWYRQTLGQGPEFLTYFQNEAQLEKSRLLSDRFSAERPKGSFSTLEIQRTEQGDSAMYLCASSLEGAGTNYGYTFGSGTRLTVV.